The 18 T cell receptor beta chains given below trace back to one sample, sequenced in a study of shared clonotypes between healthy human individuals. Clones were read by immunoSEQ multiplex PCR, and TCRdb kept only the in-frame ones, dropping some. This sample has hundreds of thousands of clones; less than 98% occur once, and the top ten carry 0.057%. Input material: naive CD4+ T cells sorted from blood. The subset was: CD45RA+ positively selected. Receptors were obtained from a woman aged 30 to 39 in good health.

The genes are TRBV25-1 and TRBJ2-6, with 7 bases that match TRBD1. J was trimmed by 0 bases and V by 2 bases; bases with no gene match: 7. Germline V lookup: CDR1 MGHDK, CDR2 SYGVNS. The CDR3 runs 18 residues. CDR3 bases: TGTGCCAGCAGTGAAACTGGACAGGCCTACTCTGGGGCCAACGTCCTGACTTTC. This gives the protein CASSETGQAYSGANVLTF.

The chain uses TRBV19 and TRBJ2-1, with D possibly TRBD2 on 6 matching bases. The germline V gene encodes CDR1 LNHDA and CDR2 SQIVND (reference sequence). The CDR3 is made up of 13 amino acids. V dropped 7 bases and J dropped 5 bases, with 12 bases sitting between them. The CDR3 protein is CASKEGNHNEQFF. In DNA form, the CDR3 reads TGTGCCAGTAAGGAGGGGAACCACAATGAGCAGTTCTTC. Variable domain in full (rest from reference TRBV19 and TRBJ2-1): DGGITQSPKYLFRKEGQNVTLSCEQNLNHDAMYWYRQDPGQGLRLIYYSQIVNDFQKGDIAEGYSVSREKKESFPLTVTSAQKNPTAFYLCASKEGNHNEQFFGPGTRLTVL.

The V and J genes are TRBV10-3 and TRBJ1-1, with D possibly being TRBD1 (5 bases). Germline CDR1 ENHRY, CDR2 SYGVKD. The CDR3 runs 15 residues. The ends were cut back, 3 bases at V and 4 bases at J, with 15 bases in the middle. The CDR3 reads CAISEGTGRTTEAFF. CDR3 coding DNA: TGTGCCATCAGTGAAGGGACGGGTAGGACCACTGAAGCTTTCTTT.

V gene TRBV10-1 combines with J gene TRBJ1-6, with TRBD1 matching 8 bases. There are 14 residues in the CDR3. The V segment lost 10 bases and the J segment 0 bases; nucleotides outside the gene matches: 2. Looked up from germline, CDR1 is WNHNN and CDR2 is SYGVQD (reference sequence). CDR3 DNA sequence: TGCGCCAACACAGGGGGCTCCTATAATTCACCCCTCCACTTT. It specifies CANTGGSYNSPLHF.

DNA of the CDR3: TGTGCCAGTAGTAGGGGTTATAGCAATCAGCCCCAGCATTTT. Its protein is CASSRGYSNQPQHF. The chain combines TRBV19 with TRBJ1-5; D is undetermined. The CDR3 has 14 amino acids. V was pared by 4 bases and J by 0 bases, with 7 bases between. The germline CDR1 and CDR2 sequences are LNHDA and SQIVND (reference sequence).

The CDR3 DNA follows: TGCGCCAGCAGCCGGGGACTAGCGGGAGTCTACAATGAGCAGTTCTTC. Translation: CASSRGLAGVYNEQFF. This chain joins TRBV5-1 and TRBJ2-1; TRBD2 matches 14 bases. V was pared by 4 bases and J by 3 bases, with 3 bases of the junction left unmatched. This CDR3 is built from 16 residues. Germline values: CDR1 SGHRS, CDR2 YFSETQ. Complete variable domain (other parts from reference TRBV5-1 and TRBJ2-1): KAGVTQTPRYLIKTRGQQVTLSCSPISGHRSVSWYQQTPGQGLQFLFEYFSETQRNKGNFPGRFSGRQFSNSRSEMNVSTLELGDSALYLCASSRGLAGVYNEQFFGPGTRLTVL.

The CDR3 is CASSQTPGRITSYEQYF. The CDR3 DNA sequence: TGCGCCAGCAGCCAAACACCGGGACGCATAACCTCCTACGAGCAGTACTTC. The chain has TRBV4-1 and TRBJ2-7, with D perhaps TRBD1 or TRBD2 (5 bases each). The V gene lost 2 bases and the J gene lost 0 bases, with 17 bases spanning the gap. From germline, CDR1 is MGHRA and CDR2 YSYEKL. The CDR3 is 17 amino acids.

This chain connects TRBV4-1 to TRBJ2-2; a weak D match, TRBD2 (5 bases). The CDR3 covers 15 residues. Trimming took 0 bases from V and 4 from J, leaving 9 bases between them. The V gene's germline CDR1 is MGHRA and CDR2 YSYEKL. The CDR3 nucleotides read TGCGCCAGCAGCCAAGATCAGGCGGGCACCGGGGAGCTGTTTTTT. Amino acids: CASSQDQAGTGELFF.

The CDR3: CASSDRLTEQYF. The CDR3 DNA is TGCGCCAGCAGTGACAGGCTAACGGAGCAGTACTTC. The rearrangement joins TRBV10-1 to TRBJ2-7; D remains ambiguous. Germline V gene data show CDR1 as WNHNN and CDR2 as SYGVQD (reference sequence). Trimming took off 3 bases at V and 7 bases at J, with 10 bases between the two ends. There are 12 residues in the CDR3.

The rearrangement joins TRBV27 to TRBJ1-5; the match to TRBD1 covers 9 bases. The CDR3 is made up of 15 amino acids. Trimming cost V 6 bases and J 5 bases; bases outside gene matches: 8. Germline CDR1 is MNHEY and CDR2 is SMNVEV (reference sequence). DNA for the CDR3: TGTGCCAGCAGCCGTGGACAGGGGAGATATCAGCCCCAGCATTTT. Its translation is CASSRGQGRYQPQHF.

The V gene is TRBV4-1, the J gene TRBJ2-5, with D possibly being TRBD2 (7 bases). V shed 1 base and J shed 1 base, with 16 bases lying between them. The germline CDR1 and CDR2 sequences are MGHRA and YSYEKL. CDR3 length equals 17 residues. CDR3 DNA sequence: TGCGCCAGCAGCCAAGCTCGGGGGGCGGGGACCCAAGAGACCCAGTACTTC. Protein sequence: CASSQARGAGTQETQYF.

This chain connects TRBV29-1 to TRBJ2-1; possibly TRBD2 for D (5 bases). Trimming took 8 bases from V and 9 from J, leaving 17 bases between them. This CDR3 spans 12 amino acids. Germline V gene sequence: CDR1 SQVTM, CDR2 ANQGSEA. The CDR3 loop is CSWRPRGSEQFF. In DNA, the CDR3 is TGCAGCTGGCGCCCTCGGGGAAGTGAGCAGTTCTTC.

The genes are TRBV5-1 and TRBJ1-1; no reliable D call. Germline lookup yields CDR1 SGHRS and CDR2 YFSETQ. V gave up 6 bases and J gave up 1 base, with 13 bases separating them. This CDR3 is built from 14 residues. The CDR3 DNA follows: TGCGCCAGCAACGGTGTGGAGCCGAACACTGAAGCTTTCTTT. It yields the protein CASNGVEPNTEAFF.

The chain is built from TRBV5-4 and TRBJ2-2, with D possibly called TRBD1 or TRBD2 (5 bases each). Trimming took off 4 bases at V and 0 bases at J, with 10 bases between the two ends. CDR1 is SGHNT and CDR2 is YYREEE in the germline V gene (reference sequence). This CDR3 is 15 amino acids long. CDR3 protein: CASSPQDSNTGELFF. In DNA, the CDR3 is TGTGCCAGCAGCCCACAGGACTCGAACACCGGGGAGCTGTTTTTT.

This rearrangement joins TRBV5-5 to TRBJ2-1; 16 bases agree with TRBD2. Looked up from germline, CDR1 is SGHKS and CDR2 is YYEKEE (reference sequence). The CDR3 sequence is 19 residues long. J lost 8 bases, V lost 4 bases, and 15 bases had no gene match. The CDR3 here is CASSLRSTGTSGRVHEQFF. The CDR3 DNA is TGTGCCAGCAGCCTCCGAAGTACCGGGACTAGCGGGAGGGTACATGAGCAGTTCTTC.

This chain uses TRBV5-8 with TRBJ1-2, with no clear D. Trimming stripped 8 bases from V and 1 base from J, with 15 bases between. The CDR3 sequence is 14 residues long. Germline CDR1 SGHTS, CDR2 YDEGEE. In DNA form, the CDR3 reads TGTGCCAGTAAACGTCGACATCTTAACTATGGCTACACCTTC. Its protein is CASKRRHLNYGYTF. Together with reference TRBV5-8 and TRBJ1-2, the CDR3 gives the full variable domain: EAGVTQSPTHLIKTRGQQATLRCSPISGHTSVYWYQQALGLGLQFLLWYDEGEERNRGNFPPRFSGRQFPNYSSELNVNALELEDSALYLCASKRRHLNYGYTFGSGTRLTVV.

The chain couples TRBV28 to TRBJ1-2; TRBD1 matches at 10 bases. The CDR3 spans 15 residues. Germline V CDR1 and CDR2: MDHEN, SYDVKM. V lost 7 bases, J lost 9 bases, and 14 bases stayed unmatched. CDR3 sequence (DNA): TGTGCCAGCAACCCGGGACAGGGGAAATATCAGAGCTACACCTTC. It specifies CASNPGQGKYQSYTF.

This chain links TRBV5-6 with TRBJ1-2; 7 nucleotides agree with TRBD1. J was trimmed by 8 bases and V by 3 bases; bases with no gene match: 10. Looked up from germline, CDR1 is SGHDT and CDR2 is YYEEEE. This CDR3 is 14 amino acids long. CDR3 nucleotides: TGTGCCAGCAGCTCGTTCGACAGGGAGTACGGCTACACCTTC. Translation gives CASSSFDREYGYTF.